This record covers a single T cell receptor beta chain. The antigen remains unidentified. The TCRbeta library incorporated unique molecular identifiers. TCRdb redid the calling of the PCR reads with MiXCR, one entry per CDR3 protein. The data contain 200,000 to 250,000 distinct CDR3 sequences, roughly a quarter of them singletons. Germline loops: CDR1 MDHEN, CDR2 SYDVKM. The CDR3 has 16 residues. After removal of 8 bases from V and 4 bases from J, the junction contained 12 bases not matched to a gene. The source of the sample is a study of T-cell reconstitution after alpha-beta-depleted transplantation in children. Whole-study results and caveats: The high TCRbeta diversity at day 60 in some patients came from surviving recipient T cells and thymic progenitors. Newly made T cells mostly supplied T-cell counts and diversity one year after transplant. Expanded graft clones numbering several hundred reportedly gave rise to alpha-beta T cells about two months after transplant.

This chain uses TRBV28 with TRBJ2-2; TRBD1 agrees at 8 bases. The material sequenced was PBMCs, taken before TCRalphabeta/CD19-depleted stem cell transplant. The TCR originated in a girl aged 2-15 years with Fanconi anemia, due to receive a stem cell transplant. The CDR3 sequence is CASPSFAGTGTGELFF. The CDR3 nucleotides are TGTGCCAGCCCCTCTTTCGCTGGGACAGGCACCGGGGAGCTGTTTTTT.